These 8 T cell receptor beta chains share one sample of origin, sequenced in a study of cytomegalovirus exposure and HLA in healthy donors. The PCR ran on 60 Vbeta and 13 Jbeta primers. Sequencing was performed with immunoSEQ multiplex PCR; in TCRdb, only in-frame clones are kept and a portion is missing. The data contain some 110,000 clones, about 74% of them singletons. Sequences were obtained from PBMCs. The receptors were gathered from a young man in good health and CMV-seropositive.

The CDR3 coding sequence is TGCGCCAGCAGCTTGGGAACAGGGGACACTGAAGCTTTCTTT. Protein product: CASSLGTGDTEAFF. This rearrangement joins TRBV5-1 to TRBJ1-1, with TRBD1 identical over 7 bases. Per germline, CDR1 SGHRS and CDR2 YFSETQ. The V and J ends lost 0 bases and 3 bases, in that order; junction bases with no gene match: 2. There are 14 residues in the CDR3.

This clone was detected only a few times. The V gene is TRBV28, the J gene TRBJ2-2; 7 nucleotides agree with TRBD1. Germline V CDR1 and CDR2: MDHEN, SYDVKM. The CDR3 runs 18 residues. V gave up 3 bases and J gave up 5 bases; unmatched junction bases: 15. CDR3 sequence: CASSLRPSTGSSTGELFF. In DNA form, the CDR3 reads TGTGCCAGCAGTTTGCGACCCTCGACAGGGTCTTCGACCGGGGAGCTGTTTTTT.

The chain is built from TRBV9 and TRBJ1-2; D perhaps matches TRBD1 (6 bases). The CDR3 loop spans 18 amino acids. The V end was cut by 4 bases, the J end by 0 bases, with 22 bases between. Germline loops: CDR1 SGDLS, CDR2 YYNGEE. CDR3 sequence: CASSPGERGGPPNYGYTF. DNA of the CDR3: TGTGCCAGCAGCCCAGGAGAGAGGGGGGGCCCCCCTAACTATGGCTACACCTTC.

As to this clone: Compared with germline, one end of the junction differs, possibly owing to a read error. The DNA for the CDR3 is TGTGCCAGCAGTTTAGGGACAGGGGCCTACGCGCAGTACTTC. It encodes CASSLGTGAYAQYF. V gene TRBV28 combines with J gene TRBJ2-7; TRBD1 aligns across 10 bases. The CDR3 extends over 14 amino acids. Looked up from germline, CDR1 is MDHEN and CDR2 is SYDVKM.

The V call is TRBV19, the J call TRBJ1-6; 8 positions match TRBD1. This CDR3 region has 16 residues. Germline V gives CDR1 LNHDA, CDR2 SQIVND (reference sequence). The junction had 11 bases not matched to a gene; V was cut back by 6 bases and J by 7 bases. The CDR3 DNA follows: TGTGCCAGTAGCTCCGGGACAGGCGGCCTGAATTCACCCCTCCACTTT. It yields the protein CASSSGTGGLNSPLHF.

The chain couples TRBV19 to TRBJ2-5; D call uncertain. Germline assignment: CDR1 LNHDA and CDR2 SQIVND (reference sequence). The CDR3 is made up of 14 amino acids. With 4 bases removed from V and 2 bases from J, the gap between germline ends came to 11 bases. CDR3 amino acids: CASSTQDWQETQYF. The CDR3 DNA follows: TGTGCCAGTAGTACCCAAGACTGGCAAGAGACCCAGTACTTC. Together with reference TRBV19 and TRBJ2-5, the CDR3 gives the full variable domain: DGGITQSPKYLFRKEGQNVTLSCEQNLNHDAMYWYRQDPGQGLRLIYYSQIVNDFQKGDIAEGYSVSREKKESFPLTVTSAQKNPTAFYLCASSTQDWQETQYFGPGTRLLVL.

This chain uses TRBV19 with TRBJ2-7; TRBD1 might be the D (5 bases). Germline values: CDR1 LNHDA, CDR2 SQIVND (reference sequence). The V end lost 5 bases, the J end lost 1 base, and 12 bases lay between the germline ends. This CDR3 is built from 14 residues. CDR3 DNA sequence: TGTGCCAGTAGTCCCGGTGACAGATCCTACGAGCAGTACTTC. Protein sequence: CASSPGDRSYEQYF.

The rearrangement links TRBV28 to TRBJ1-4; TRBD1 might be the D (6 bases). The CDR3 totals 15 residues. Trimming took 6 bases from V and 7 from J, leaving 18 bases between them. The germline gives CDR1 MDHEN, CDR2 SYDVKM. CDR3 nucleotide sequence: TGTGCCAGCAGGTTTCTTCTGGGGGCGGCTGAAAAACTGTTTTTT. Protein product: CASRFLLGAAEKLFF.